A single sample is the source of the 23 T cell receptor beta chains below, sequenced in a study of beta chain features in type 1 diabetes. Reverse transcription of all isolated RNA meant that expressed TCRB transcripts were sequenced. Profiling relied on immunoSEQ multiplex PCR, and the TCRdb table lists in-frame clones only, not all of them. The table includes under 95,000 clones, 30% to 40% detected once. What was sequenced was stem cell memory CD4+ T cells from blood. The receptor set was obtained from a woman between 18 and 29 years old in good health.

V gene TRBV4-2 combines with J gene TRBJ2-7; the match to TRBD1 covers 7 bases. Germline assignment: CDR1 LGHNA and CDR2 YNFKEQ. CDR3 size: 17 residues. V was pared by 1 base and J by 3 bases, with 12 bases of the junction left unmatched. CDR3: CASSQGWLGGEIYEQYF. The DNA for the CDR3 is TGTGCCAGCAGCCAAGGGTGGTTAGGGGGCGAGATCTACGAGCAGTACTTC.

The V and J genes are TRBV2 and TRBJ2-3, with TRBD1 matching over 11 bases. The V gene end was trimmed by 6 bases and the J gene end by 4 bases; junction bases not matched to a gene: 6. CDR3 length: 15 residues. Germline-derived CDR1 and CDR2 are SNHLY and FYNNEI. CDR3 nucleotide sequence: TGTGCCAGCAGCCGGGACAGGGGGACCGCAGATACGCAGTATTTT. Amino acids: CASSRDRGTADTQYF.

In this sample, this clone turned up a few times. For the CDR3, the DNA is TGTGCCAGCAGCTTCGGGGGATACACAGATACGCAGTATTTT. Amino acids: CASSFGGYTDTQYF. The rearrangement joins TRBV7-2 to TRBJ2-3; perhaps TRBD2 as D (6 bases). From germline, CDR1 is SGHTA and CDR2 FQGNSA. Trimming removed 3 bases at V and 2 bases at J, with 9 bases between. The CDR3 contains 14 residues.

The chain is built from TRBV5-1 and TRBJ1-2, with 7 bases matching TRBD1. V dropped 0 bases and J dropped 4; count of bases not matched to a gene: 3. This CDR3 is 14 amino acids long. Per germline, CDR1 SGHRS and CDR2 YFSETQ. Here the CDR3 DNA reads TGCGCCAGCAGCTTGGAGGGACAGAGCTATGGCTACACCTTC. Translated: CASSLEGQSYGYTF. The whole variable domain, filled in from reference TRBV5-1 and TRBJ1-2, reads KAGVTQTPRYLIKTRGQQVTLSCSPISGHRSVSWYQQTPGQGLQFLFEYFSETQRNKGNFPGRFSGRQFSNSRSEMNVSTLELGDSALYLCASSLEGQSYGYTFGSGTRLTVV.

This clone was counted a few times. The V and J genes are TRBV5-4 and TRBJ2-3, with D unresolved. The CDR3 runs 11 residues. V was trimmed by 2 bases and J by 6 bases, leaving 4 bases between them. Germline V gene sequence: CDR1 SGHNT, CDR2 YYREEE (reference sequence). The CDR3 protein is CASSFGDTQYF. For the CDR3, the DNA is TGTGCCAGCAGCTTCGGTGATACGCAGTATTTT. The full variable domain, its missing parts supplied by reference TRBV5-4 and TRBJ2-3, is ETGVTQSPTHLIKTRGQQVTLRCSSQSGHNTVSWYQQALGQGPQFIFQYYREEENGRGNFPPRFSGLQFPNYSSELNVNALELDDSALYLCASSFGDTQYFGPGTRLTVL.

This clone occurred many times. The CDR3 nucleotides are TGTGCCAGCAGCGACCGGGACAGGGTTACGAACACTGAAGCTTTCTTT. Translated: CASSDRDRVTNTEAFF. The chain couples TRBV14 to TRBJ1-1, with 9 bases lining up with TRBD1. The ends lost 5 bases at V and 1 base at J; junction bases unmatched: 8. Germline V gives CDR1 SGHDN, CDR2 FVKESK. This CDR3 is 16 amino acids long.

V and J are TRBV5-1 and TRBJ1-1; D remains unclear. Germline lookup yields CDR1 SGHRS and CDR2 YFSETQ. This CDR3 has 14 residues. The V end lost 0 bases, the J end lost 2 bases, and 8 bases lay between the germline ends. This CDR3 is CASSLELRNTEAFF. The CDR3, as DNA: TGCGCCAGCAGCTTGGAACTTCGAAACACTGAAGCTTTCTTT.

In its sample, this clone was seen a few times. This chain connects TRBV10-3 to TRBJ2-2; 9 nucleotides agree with TRBD1. Germline CDR1 is ENHRY and CDR2 is SYGVKD. The CDR3 has 14 amino acids. V lost 6 bases, J lost 3 bases, and 2 bases stayed unmatched. The CDR3 DNA reads as TGTGCCATCAGCGGGACAGGGCACACCGGGGAGCTGTTTTTT. Protein sequence: CAISGTGHTGELFF.

This chain joins TRBV15 and TRBJ2-7; 11 bases map to TRBD1. The length of the CDR3 is 15 residues. Trimming cost V 4 bases and J 2 bases; bases outside gene matches: 4. Germline-derived CDR1 and CDR2 are LNHNV and YYDKDF (reference sequence). The CDR3 spells CATSTRDRGTYEQYF. CDR3 nucleotide sequence: TGTGCCACCAGCACTCGGGACAGGGGGACCTACGAGCAGTACTTC.

This clone was observed many times. The rearrangement joins TRBV28 to TRBJ2-7, with 8 bases matching TRBD1. V shed 5 bases, J shed 5 bases, and the junction held 8 bases outside the gene matches. The CDR3 has 14 residues. CDR1 MDHEN and CDR2 SYDVKM come from the germline V gene. CDR3 residues: CASSTGQGYNEQYF. In nucleotides, the CDR3 is TGTGCCAGCAGTACTGGACAGGGTTACAACGAGCAGTACTTC.

The V and J genes are TRBV5-1 and TRBJ2-5, with 8 positions matching TRBD1. V gave up 2 bases and J gave up 3 bases; unmatched junction bases: 3. This CDR3 spans 14 amino acids. Germline V gene lookup returns CDR1 SGHRS and CDR2 YFSETQ. CDR3 amino acids: CASSFQGAEETQYF. CDR3 nucleotide sequence: TGCGCCAGCAGCTTCCAGGGGGCTGAAGAGACCCAGTACTTC.

DNA of the CDR3: TGTGCCAGCAGCTCGGTTGGGGGGGCTAATTCACCCCTCCACTTT. Its protein is CASSSVGGANSPLHF. This sequence joins TRBV9 and TRBJ1-6; the D gene is possibly TRBD1 (6 bases). With 4 bases removed from V and 6 bases from J, the gap between germline ends came to 14 bases. The CDR3 contains 15 residues. Germline V gene sequence: CDR1 SGDLS, CDR2 YYNGEE.

This rearrangement joins TRBV5-5 to TRBJ2-7; D unresolved. V shed 2 bases and J shed 10 bases, with 19 bases lying between them. Looked up from germline, CDR1 is SGHKS and CDR2 is YYEKEE (reference sequence). The CDR3 is 14 residues long. The CDR3 DNA is TGTGCCAGCAGCTTTCTCGGCGGCCACAACTCACAGTACTTC. Its translation is CASSFLGGHNSQYF.

A few counts support this clone. The chain joins TRBV5-1 to TRBJ2-5; a possible D gene is TRBD2 (6 bases). Per germline, CDR1 SGHRS and CDR2 YFSETQ. This CDR3 is built from 16 residues. V lost 4 bases to trimming and J lost 5 bases, with 21 bases between them. The CDR3 protein is CASSRSRVGSGETQYF. The CDR3 DNA follows: TGCGCCAGCAGCCGAAGCAGGGTCGGGAGTGGGGAGACCCAGTACTTC.

This chain joins TRBV7-2 and TRBJ1-1, with D unclear. The V gene lost 5 bases and the J gene lost 5 bases, with 15 bases spanning the gap. Germline values: CDR1 SGHTA, CDR2 FQGNSA. This CDR3 is 14 amino acids long. CDR3: CASSLYASVTEAFF. Written as DNA, the CDR3 is TGTGCCAGCAGCCTCTACGCGAGTGTTACTGAAGCTTTCTTT.

The J gene is TRBJ2-7, the V gene TRBV9; possible D gene TRBD2, 7 bases. Trimming removed 1 base from V and 5 bases from J, with 16 bases in between. The CDR3 runs to 15 residues. CDR1 and CDR2 from the germline V gene are SGDLS and YYNGEE. The CDR3 DNA sequence: TGTGCCAGCAGCGTAAGAGGGGGGGCTAGGGACGAGCAGTACTTC. Protein product: CASSVRGGARDEQYF.

This clone was seen only a few times. The gene calls are TRBV7-6 and TRBJ2-1; 12 nucleotides agree with TRBD2. The CDR3 is 16 residues long. J gave up 0 bases and V 5 bases, and 2 bases lay outside the gene matches. Per germline, CDR1 SGHVS and CDR2 FNYEAQ. The CDR3 sequence: CASSPTSGSSYNEQFF. The CDR3, as DNA: TGTGCCAGCAGCCCGACTAGCGGGAGCTCCTACAATGAGCAGTTCTTC.

The chain joins TRBV29-1 to TRBJ2-1, with TRBD2 identical over 8 bases. The trim removed 4 bases at V and 5 bases at J, leaving 7 bases unmatched. Germline CDR1 SQVTM, CDR2 ANQGSEA. The CDR3 covers 14 residues. CDR3 loop: CSVVRAGVNNEQFF. The DNA for the CDR3 is TGCAGCGTTGTAAGAGCGGGGGTGAACAATGAGCAGTTCTTC.

V is TRBV6-5 and J is TRBJ2-2, with a possible D match to TRBD1 (5 bases). Trimming cost V 7 bases and J 1 base, with 13 bases left between them. CDR1 is MNHEY and CDR2 is SVGAGI in the germline V gene. The CDR3 is 15 residues long. The CDR3 bases are TGTGCCAGCAACAAGAACAGGCGGAACACCGGGGAGCTGTTTTTT. Translated: CASNKNRRNTGELFF.

The J gene is TRBJ1-6, the V gene TRBV5-1; 8 bases map to TRBD1. V was pared by 0 bases and J by 7 bases, with 9 bases of the junction left unmatched. The CDR3 runs 17 residues. From germline, CDR1 is SGHRS and CDR2 YFSETQ. The CDR3 sequence: CASSLVVRGPRNSPLHF. In DNA form, the CDR3 reads TGCGCCAGCAGCTTGGTGGTCAGGGGGCCAAGAAATTCACCCCTCCACTTT.

This clone was detected a few times. The chain carries TRBV27 and TRBJ1-2; D perhaps matches TRBD1 (5 bases). Trimming removed 6 bases at V and 8 bases at J, with 16 bases between. The CDR3 totals 13 residues. Germline CDR1 reads MNHEY; CDR2 reads SMNVEV (reference sequence). CDR3 nucleotides: TGTGCCAGCAGCTCCGGGACGGCGGGAGGCTACACCTTC. This codes for CASSSGTAGGYTF.

The table lists this clone with a few counts. The CDR3 spells CASSYERGTDTQYF. In nucleotides, the CDR3 is TGTGCCAGCAGTTATGAGCGGGGGACAGATACGCAGTATTTT. The chain employs TRBV6-5 and TRBJ2-3; 8 nucleotides align to TRBD2. This CDR3 contains 14 residues. Trimming took 3 bases from V and 3 from J; bases not matched to a gene: 2. The germline CDR1 and CDR2 sequences are MNHEY and SVGAGI.

This clone was seen a handful of times. The chain recombines TRBV19 with TRBJ2-2; perhaps TRBD2 as D (6 bases). V lost 10 bases, J lost 1 base, and 7 bases lay in between. The CDR3 length is 12 residues. Germline CDR1 and CDR2: LNHDA and SQIVND (reference sequence). As DNA, the CDR3 is TGTGCCACCGGGAGGAACACCGGGGAGCTGTTTTTT. Protein product: CATGRNTGELFF. Looking up the rest from reference TRBV19 and TRBJ2-2 gives the full variable domain: DGGITQSPKYLFRKEGQNVTLSCEQNLNHDAMYWYRQDPGQGLRLIYYSQIVNDFQKGDIAEGYSVSREKKESFPLTVTSAQKNPTAFYLCATGRNTGELFFGEGSRLTVL.